This T cell receptor beta chain was identified in a study of coeliac disease. Study-level information: Without high-resolution HLA typing, biased TRBV7-2 usage was examined as a proof of principle.

This CDR3 has 16 residues. Looked up from germline, CDR1 is SGHTA and CDR2 is FQGNSA. The germline V and J ends were trimmed by 4 bases and 4 bases, with 17 bases remaining between them. Produced via immunoSEQ multiplex PCR; TCRdb's table is partial and in-frame only. The data hold about 4,000 clones, with about 59% observed a single time. Input material: lymphocytes from the gut lamina propria. This TCR was sampled from a man between 65 and 85 years old without celiac disease. The chain combines TRBV7-2 with TRBJ2-1; a weak D match, TRBD1 (6 bases). In DNA form, the CDR3 reads TGTGCCAGCAGCTCCCAATCCGGGACAAGTTACAATGAGCAGTTCTTC. This translates into CASSSQSGTSYNEQFF. Drawing the rest from reference TRBV7-2 and TRBJ2-1, the complete variable domain is GAGVSQSPSNKVTEKGKDVELRCDPISGHTALYWYRQSLGQGLEFLIYFQGNSAPDKSGLPSDRFSAERTGGSVSTLTIQRTQQEDSAVYLCASSSQSGTSYNEQFFGPGTRLTVL.